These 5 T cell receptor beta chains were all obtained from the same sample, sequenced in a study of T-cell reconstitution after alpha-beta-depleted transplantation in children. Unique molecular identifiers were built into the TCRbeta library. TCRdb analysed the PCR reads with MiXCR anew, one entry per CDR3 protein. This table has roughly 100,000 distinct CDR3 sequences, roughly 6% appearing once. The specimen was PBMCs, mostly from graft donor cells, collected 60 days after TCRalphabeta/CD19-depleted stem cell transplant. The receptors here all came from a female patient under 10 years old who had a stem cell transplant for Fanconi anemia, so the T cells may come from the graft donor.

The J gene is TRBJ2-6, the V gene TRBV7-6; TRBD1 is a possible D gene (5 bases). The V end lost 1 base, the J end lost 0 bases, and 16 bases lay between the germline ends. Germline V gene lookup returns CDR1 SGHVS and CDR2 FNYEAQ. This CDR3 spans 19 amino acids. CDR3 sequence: CASSLGRAVSLSGANVLTF. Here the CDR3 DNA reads TGTGCCAGCAGCTTAGGCAGGGCAGTCTCCCTCTCTGGGGCCAACGTCCTGACTTTC.

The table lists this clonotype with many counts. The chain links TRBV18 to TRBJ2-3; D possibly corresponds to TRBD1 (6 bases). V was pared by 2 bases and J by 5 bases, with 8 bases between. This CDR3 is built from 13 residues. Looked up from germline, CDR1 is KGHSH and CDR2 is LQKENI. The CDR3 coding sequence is TGTGCCAGCTCACCAGGGGGCGAAGATACGCAGTATTTT. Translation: CASSPGGEDTQYF.

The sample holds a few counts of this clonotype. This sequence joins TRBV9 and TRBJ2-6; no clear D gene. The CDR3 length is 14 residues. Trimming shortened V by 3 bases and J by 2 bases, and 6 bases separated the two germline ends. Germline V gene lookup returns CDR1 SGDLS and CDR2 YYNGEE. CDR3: CASSEYPGANVLTF. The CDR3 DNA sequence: TGTGCCAGCAGCGAGTATCCTGGGGCCAACGTCCTGACTTTC.

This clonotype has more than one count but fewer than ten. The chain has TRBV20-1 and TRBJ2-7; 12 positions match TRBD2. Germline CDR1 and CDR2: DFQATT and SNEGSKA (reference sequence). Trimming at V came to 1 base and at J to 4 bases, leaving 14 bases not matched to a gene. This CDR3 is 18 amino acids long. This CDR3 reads CSARAFLAGGTKGYEQYF. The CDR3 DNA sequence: TGCAGTGCTAGAGCGTTTCTAGCGGGAGGGACAAAGGGGTACGAGCAGTACTTC.

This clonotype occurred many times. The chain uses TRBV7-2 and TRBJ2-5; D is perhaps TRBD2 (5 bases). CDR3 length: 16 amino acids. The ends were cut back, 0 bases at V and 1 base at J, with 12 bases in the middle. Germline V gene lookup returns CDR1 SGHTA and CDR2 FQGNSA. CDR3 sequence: CASSLASAGGQETQYF. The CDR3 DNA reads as TGTGCCAGCAGCTTAGCTAGCGCGGGCGGCCAAGAGACCCAGTACTTC. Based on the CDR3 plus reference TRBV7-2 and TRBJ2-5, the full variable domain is GAGVSQSPSNKVTEKGKDVELRCDPISGHTALYWYRQSLGQGLEFLIYFQGNSAPDKSGLPSDRFSAERTGGSVSTLTIQRTQQEDSAVYLCASSLASAGGQETQYFGPGTRLLVL.